Following are 17 T cell receptor beta chains from one sample sequenced in a study of T cells in Graves' hyperthyroidism and ophthalmopathy. TCR beta CDR3 region amplification was performed from RNA transcripts. When the TCR CDR3 underwent first-round RT-PCR, the HTBI primer set was used. TCRdb fed the multiplex PCR reads into MiXCR, producing one record per CDR3 protein. The table lists over 700,000 distinct CDR3 sequences, around 20% of them singletons. Sequencing was performed on blood. The origin of the receptors is a woman aged 50 to 60 with Graves' hyperthyroidism that later progressed to Graves' ophthalmopathy.

The chain uses TRBV10-3 and TRBJ2-2; 11 bases map to TRBD2. The germline V gene has CDR1 ENHRY and CDR2 SYGVKD. The CDR3 runs to 17 residues. V lost 7 bases to trimming and J lost 2 bases; unmatched junction nucleotides: 9. In DNA form, the CDR3 reads TGTGCCATCACCGCCGCTAGCGGGGGGACCAACACCGGGGAGCTGTTTTTT. This codes for CAITAASGGTNTGELFF.

The rearrangement uses TRBV27 and TRBJ2-7; 8 positions agree with TRBD2. The V gene end was trimmed by 2 bases and the J gene end by 0 bases; junction bases not matched to a gene: 3. Germline CDR1 reads MNHEY; CDR2 reads SMNVEV (reference sequence). The CDR3 is made up of 15 amino acids. Written as DNA, the CDR3 is TGTGCCAGCAGTTTAACTAGCGGAAACTCCTACGAGCAGTACTTC. This encodes CASSLTSGNSYEQYF.

This clonotype was seen a handful of times. The chain carries TRBV6-1 and TRBJ2-1, with 7 bases matching TRBD1. Trimming at V came to 3 bases and at J to 0 bases, leaving 14 bases not matched to a gene. This CDR3 spans 19 amino acids. CDR1 MNHNS and CDR2 SASEGT come from the germline V gene. The CDR3 DNA reads TGTGCCAGCAGTGAGAGAGGGGGCCCCGGGACATTCTCCTACAATGAGCAGTTCTTC. This translates into CASSERGGPGTFSYNEQFF.

This clonotype was observed at least ten times. The chain recombines TRBV3-1 with TRBJ1-2; D gene uncertain. CDR3 length: 16 amino acids. Trimming shortened V by 0 bases and J by 7 bases, and 18 bases separated the two germline ends. CDR1 and CDR2 (germline): LGHDT, YNNKEL (reference sequence). The CDR3 protein is CASSQDLSVRSGGYTF. CDR3 bases: TGTGCCAGCAGCCAAGATTTGTCAGTAAGAAGCGGTGGCTACACCTTC.

The chain employs TRBV14 and TRBJ2-1, with 7 bases lining up with TRBD1. The CDR3 consists of 16 residues. Germline V gene lookup returns CDR1 SGHDN and CDR2 FVKESK. V lost 5 bases and J lost 3; bases outside the gene matches: 10. This CDR3 reads CASSSRRRTGYNEQFF. CDR3 DNA sequence: TGTGCCAGCAGCTCGCGCCGGAGGACAGGCTACAATGAGCAGTTCTTC.

This clonotype was seen ten or more times. J is TRBJ2-1 and V is TRBV12-3 or TRBV12-4; a weak D match, TRBD1 (6 bases). CDR3 length: 15 amino acids. V gave up 5 bases and J gave up 9 bases, with 20 bases separating them. The CDR3 spells CASSTRTAVLTEQFF. The CDR3 coding sequence is TGTGCCAGCAGTACCAGGACAGCGGTGCTGACTGAGCAGTTCTTC.

Ten or more counts support this clonotype. This chain connects TRBV7-2 to TRBJ1-5, with D perhaps TRBD1 (5 bases). There are 13 residues in the CDR3. V gave up 3 bases and J gave up 3 bases, with 6 bases separating them. Germline V lookup: CDR1 SGHTA, CDR2 FQGNSA. In nucleotides, the CDR3 is TGTGCCAGCAGCTTCGGGACCAATCAGCCCCAGCATTTT. It is translated as CASSFGTNQPQHF.

This clonotype was picked up a small number of times. The chain joins TRBV7-9 to TRBJ1-2; D is possibly TRBD1 (5 bases). The CDR3 runs 15 residues. V was clipped by 4 bases and J by 4 bases, with 16 bases between them. CDR1 and CDR2 from the germline V gene are SEHNR and FQNEAQ (reference sequence). The CDR3 is CASSSGTGDAYGYTF. The CDR3 coding sequence is TGTGCCAGCAGCTCGGGAACGGGGGATGCCTATGGCTACACCTTC.

In its sample, this clonotype was seen a few times. The chain employs TRBV12-3 or TRBV12-4 and TRBJ1-5, with 9 bases lining up with TRBD1. This CDR3 is 13 amino acids long. J was trimmed by 7 bases and V by 7 bases; bases with no gene match: 5. CDR3 region: CASIWDRVQPQHF. The CDR3 nucleotides are TGTGCCAGCATTTGGGACAGGGTCCAGCCCCAGCATTTT.

This rearrangement joins TRBV6-1 to TRBJ2-1; D call uncertain. The CDR3 consists of 13 residues. Germline lookup yields CDR1 MNHNS and CDR2 SASEGT. V was cut by 3 bases and J by 6 bases, with 9 bases left in between. CDR3 sequence (DNA): TGTGCCAGCAGTGATTCCAGCCTCAATGAGCAGTTCTTC. Its protein is CASSDSSLNEQFF.

V is TRBV5-1 and J is TRBJ2-1, with 13 nucleotides matching TRBD2. This CDR3 region has 16 residues. Trimming at V came to 3 bases and at J to 7 bases, leaving 7 bases not matched to a gene. Germline CDR1 and CDR2: SGHRS and YFSETQ. The CDR3 protein is CASSWTSGGALNEQFF. As DNA, the CDR3 is TGCGCCAGCAGCTGGACTAGCGGGGGCGCTTTGAATGAGCAGTTCTTC.

This clonotype was observed many times. The chain carries TRBV30 and TRBJ1-5; 8 bases map to TRBD1. This CDR3 has 17 residues. Germline CDR1 GTSNPN, CDR2 SVGIG (reference sequence). V was pared by 0 bases and J by 4 bases, with 11 bases of the junction left unmatched. The CDR3 DNA reads TGTGCCTGGAGTGTTCCGACAGGGGCCTACGCGAATCAGCCCCAGCATTTT. Its translation: CAWSVPTGAYANQPQHF. The variable domain in full, with the rest retrieved from reference TRBV30 and TRBJ1-5, is SQTIHQWPATLVQPVGSPLSLECTVEGTSNPNLYWYRQAAGRGLQLLFYSVGIGQISSEVPQNLSASRPQDRQFILSSKKLLLSDSGFYLCAWSVPTGAYANQPQHFGDGTRLSIL.

This clonotype occurred a few times. J is TRBJ2-7 and V is TRBV7-2, with TRBD1 as a possible D gene (7 bases). Germline CDR1 is SGHTA and CDR2 is FQGNSA. There are 17 residues in the CDR3. V was pared by 0 bases and J by 7 bases, with 22 bases between. In nucleotides, the CDR3 is TGTGCCAGCAGCTTAGCGCCGGGGGACAGACCCCAGTCGGAGCAGTACTTC. Its translation is CASSLAPGDRPQSEQYF.

This clonotype was counted ten times or more. The chain joins TRBV27 to TRBJ2-1; 10 nucleotides line up with TRBD2. The CDR3 length is 14 residues. The germline gives CDR1 MNHEY, CDR2 SMNVEV (reference sequence). Unmatched junction bases numbered 4, after V lost 8 bases and J lost 3 bases. CDR3 sequence: CASGLAAYYNEQFF. The CDR3 region has the DNA TGTGCCAGCGGACTAGCGGCCTACTACAATGAGCAGTTCTTC.

The sample holds a few counts of this clonotype. The V call is TRBV2, the J call TRBJ2-3; D is ambiguous. In germline, CDR1 is SNHLY, CDR2 FYNNEI. The V gene lost 3 bases and the J gene lost 3 bases, with 13 bases spanning the gap. The CDR3 is made up of 15 amino acids. The DNA for the CDR3 is TGTGCCAGCAGTGAGGATCAGTCTAGGACAGATACGCAGTATTTT. It is translated as CASSEDQSRTDTQYF.

The chain links TRBV10-3 to TRBJ1-2; 9 bases are a match to TRBD1. Losses at the gene ends were 5 bases for V and 8 bases for J; bases not matched to a gene: 6. Per the germline V gene, CDR1 is ENHRY and CDR2 is SYGVKD. CDR3 length: 13 residues. CDR3 amino acids: CAISPGTGKGYTF. As DNA, the CDR3 is TGTGCCATCAGTCCTGGGACAGGGAAAGGCTACACCTTC.

This clonotype was counted only a few times. The chain has TRBV5-1 and TRBJ1-6, with D possibly being TRBD1 (5 bases). This CDR3 spans 14 amino acids. Trimming pared 0 bases from V and 9 bases from J, leaving 10 bases between. In germline, CDR1 is SGHRS, CDR2 YFSETQ. Written as DNA, the CDR3 is TGCGCCAGCAGCTTGGACAGGATGGGTTCACCCCTCCACTTT. Translated, it gives CASSLDRMGSPLHF.